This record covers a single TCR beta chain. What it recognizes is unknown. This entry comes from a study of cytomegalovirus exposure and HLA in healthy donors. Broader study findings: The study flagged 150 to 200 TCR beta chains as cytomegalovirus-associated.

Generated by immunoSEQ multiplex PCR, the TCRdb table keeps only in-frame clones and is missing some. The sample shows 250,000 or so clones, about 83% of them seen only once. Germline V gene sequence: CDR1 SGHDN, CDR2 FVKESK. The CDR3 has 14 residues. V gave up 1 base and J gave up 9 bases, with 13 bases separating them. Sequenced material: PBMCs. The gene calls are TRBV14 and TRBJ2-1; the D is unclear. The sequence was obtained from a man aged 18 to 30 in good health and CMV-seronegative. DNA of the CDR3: TGTGCCAGCAGCCAAGGGTCGGCGGTGGGTGAGCAGTTCTTC. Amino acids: CASSQGSAVGEQFF.